The present T cell receptor beta chain was sequenced within a study of cytomegalovirus exposure and HLA in healthy donors. The overall study: The 95 to 150 validation repertoires, a later analysis reported, used the same platform as the 550 to 800 first-cohort repertoires. Study results and limitations: That first-cohort TCR clusters tended to co-occur in the 100 to 150 validation repertoires was found in a later analysis.

Clones were read by immunoSEQ multiplex PCR, and TCRdb kept only the in-frame ones, dropping some. The sample holds about 360,000 clones, 86% seen once. To note about this clone: Its matching antigen is unknown.

This TCR came from a woman under 30 in good health and CMV-seronegative. The sequencing input was PBMCs.

The CDR3 reads CASSLGLSYEQYF. The CDR3 DNA sequence: TGTGCCAGCAGTTTGGGACTCTCCTACGAGCAGTACTTC. The rearrangement uses TRBV6-1 and TRBJ2-7, with D possibly matching TRBD2 (6 bases). This CDR3 has 13 residues. Germline CDR1 reads MNHNS; CDR2 reads SASEGT. V lost 5 bases and J lost 0, with 8 bases in between.